Listed below are T cell receptor beta chains from one sample, sequenced in a study of blood T cell repertoires in COVID-19. Sequenced by immunoSEQ multiplex PCR; TCRdb stores in-frame clones only, minus some. This sample has approximately 360,000 clones; roughly 80% occur once, and the top ten carry less than 6%. Sequenced: PBMCs or T cells enriched from blood (not recorded which). The receptor set was obtained from a woman in her forties or fifties who had recovered from COVID-19. The CDR3 runs from the conserved cysteine through the conserved F or W. Each record gives: J gene, clone size, V gene, D gene, CDR3 DNA, CDR3 protein. The D gene is left open where the match is weak. Rows give clone size only sometimes, using once, few, many, or a class for an expanded clone.

J: TRBJ1-1
size: -
V: TRBV5-1
D: TRBD1
DNA: TGCGCCAGCAGCTTCTTCGGACAGGGAAACACTGAAGCTTTCTTT
CDR3: CASSFFGQGNTEAFF

J: TRBJ1-1
size: -
V: TRBV7-2
D: -
DNA: TGTGCCAGCAGCCTACAGCTTCGTACTGAAGCTTTCTTT
CDR3: CASSLQLRTEAFF

J: TRBJ1-4
size: -
V: TRBV3-1/TRBV3-2
D: TRBD1
DNA: TGTGCCAGCAGCCAAGGGGACAGGCGTCTCCATGAAAAACTGTTTTTT
CDR3: CASSQGDRRLHEKLFF

J: TRBJ2-1
size: once
V: TRBV5-1
D: TRBD2
DNA: TGCGCCAGCAGCCCCTTAGCGGGAGGACGAGCTGATGAGCAGTTCTTC
CDR3: CASSPLAGGRADEQFF

J: TRBJ2-3
size: -
V: TRBV27
D: -
DNA: TGTGCCAGCAGTCCAGGCGGGACGATCAGAGATACGCAGTATTTT
CDR3: CASSPGGTIRDTQYF

J: TRBJ2-7
size: -
V: TRBV3-1/TRBV3-2
D: -
DNA: TGTGCCAGCAGCCAAAGAGACAGAGCCTACGAGCAGTACTTC
CDR3: CASSQRDRAYEQYF

J: TRBJ2-5
size: -
V: TRBV12-3/TRBV12-4
D: -
DNA: TGTGCCAGCAGTTCAGGGAAAGAGACCCAGTACTTC
CDR3: CASSSGKETQYF

J: TRBJ1-1
size: -
V: TRBV5-4
D: TRBD1
DNA: TGTGCCAGCAGCTTGGGACAGGGTCTCGGCAACACTGAAGCTTTCTTT
CDR3: CASSLGQGLGNTEAFF

J: TRBJ2-5
size: -
V: TRBV3-1/TRBV3-2
D: -
DNA: TGTGCCAGCAGCCCCCTGTTCGGTCAAGAGACCCAGTACTTC
CDR3: CASSPLFGQETQYF

J: TRBJ1-2
size: -
V: TRBV19
D: TRBD1
DNA: TGTGCCAGTAGTGAAAGGGACAGGGTTGTGAGTGGCTACACCTTC
CDR3: CASSERDRVVSGYTF

J: TRBJ1-1
size: -
V: TRBV1
D: -
DNA: TGCACCAGCAGCCAGTCCGGGACAAACACTGAAGCTTTCTTT
CDR3: CTSSQSGTNTEAFF

J: TRBJ1-1
size: -
V: TRBV19
D: -
DNA: TGTGCCAGTATCTCTTCGGTAGGGGCAATGGCTGAAGCTTTCTTT
CDR3: CASISSVGAMAEAFF

J: TRBJ2-3
size: -
V: TRBV7-9
D: -
DNA: TGTGCCAGCAGCTTAAAAAGCGGGAGGGACAGGGGCACAGATACGCAGTATTTT
CDR3: CASSLKSGRDRGTDTQYF

J: TRBJ2-2
size: -
V: TRBV9
D: -
DNA: TGTGCCAGCAGCCCACTGAGCGGGACCGGGGAGCTGTTTTTT
CDR3: CASSPLSGTGELFF

J: TRBJ1-2
size: -
V: TRBV4-2
D: -
DNA: TGTGCCAGCAGCCAAGAGAGGAGGACCCCGGTTGGGGGATCACAGGGCTACTATGGCTACACCTTC
CDR3: CASSQERRTPVGGSQGYYGYTF

J: TRBJ2-7
size: -
V: TRBV9
D: TRBD2
DNA: TGTGCCAGCAGCCCAACGGGACTAGCGGATTACGAGCAGTACTTC
CDR3: CASSPTGLADYEQYF

J: TRBJ1-5
size: -
V: TRBV28
D: -
DNA: TGTGCCAGCCCACCAGGGGACCAAGCGATTCAGCCCCAGCATTTT
CDR3: CASPPGDQAIQPQHF

J: TRBJ2-2
size: few
V: TRBV19
D: -
DNA: TGTGCCAGTAGTACCCCCACCCCAGCTAGTTCTTACACCGGGGAGCTGTTTTTT
CDR3: CASSTPTPASSYTGELFF

J: TRBJ1-6
size: -
V: TRBV27
D: -
DNA: TGTGCCAGCAGTCCCCAGGTGGTGAGACCCCTCCACTTT
CDR3: CASSPQVVRPLHF

J: TRBJ2-6
size: -
V: TRBV11-2
D: TRBD2
DNA: TGTGCCAGCAGCTCCATCCGGGGGGGGCCCAGCTCTGGGGCCAACGTCCTGACTTTC
CDR3: CASSSIRGGPSSGANVLTF

J: TRBJ2-7
size: -
V: TRBV7-9
D: TRBD2
DNA: TGTGCCAGCAGCTTCCGGACTAGCTCCTACGAGCAGTACTTC
CDR3: CASSFRTSSYEQYF

J: TRBJ2-5
size: -
V: TRBV7-2
D: -
DNA: TGTGCCAGCAGCTTATCGGGGGTCCACGGGGAGACCCAGTACTTC
CDR3: CASSLSGVHGETQYF

J: TRBJ2-7
size: few
V: TRBV5-4
D: TRBD1
DNA: TGTGCCAGCAGCCCGGGACAGGGGTACCTCTACGAGCAGTACTTC
CDR3: CASSPGQGYLYEQYF

J: TRBJ2-1
size: once
V: TRBV7-3
D: TRBD2
DNA: TGTGCCAGCAGCTCCACGGGACTAGCGGGGGATAAGTCCTACAATGAGCAGTTCTTC
CDR3: CASSSTGLAGDKSYNEQFF

J: TRBJ1-2
size: -
V: TRBV30
D: -
DNA: TGTGCCTGGTCGGGTCAGGGCTATGGCTACACCTTC
CDR3: CAWSGQGYGYTF

J: TRBJ2-7
size: -
V: TRBV29-1
D: TRBD1
DNA: TGCAGCGTTGACGCGGGGGACAGGGGGCACTACGAGCAGTACTTC
CDR3: CSVDAGDRGHYEQYF

J: TRBJ2-3
size: -
V: TRBV2
D: -
DNA: TGTGCCAGCACCCGGGGGTTTAGCACAGATACGCAGTATTTT
CDR3: CASTRGFSTDTQYF

J: TRBJ1-2
size: -
V: TRBV7-9
D: -
DNA: TGTGCCAGCAGCCCCCCAGGGGCGCTGAACTATGGCTACACCTTC
CDR3: CASSPPGALNYGYTF

J: TRBJ2-1
size: -
V: TRBV27
D: -
DNA: TGTGCCAGCAGTTTAAGCCGGGGATTGTACAATGAGCAGTTCTTC
CDR3: CASSLSRGLYNEQFF

J: TRBJ2-2
size: -
V: TRBV5-1
D: -
DNA: TGCGCCAGCAGCTTACCGGGTCCGAACACCGGGGAGCTGTTTTTT
CDR3: CASSLPGPNTGELFF

J: TRBJ1-2
size: -
V: TRBV6-5
D: -
DNA: TGTGCCAGCAGTTACTCGATGGCGGGGGCAAAAGGCTACACCTTC
CDR3: CASSYSMAGAKGYTF

J: TRBJ1-2
size: -
V: TRBV19
D: -
DNA: TGTGCCAGTAGTATAGACCTCAGTAACTATGGCTACACCTTC
CDR3: CASSIDLSNYGYTF

J: TRBJ1-1
size: -
V: TRBV6-2/TRBV6-3
D: -
DNA: TGTGCCAGCAGTAGGGACACCGGGGGGACTGAAGCTTTCTTT
CDR3: CASSRDTGGTEAFF

J: TRBJ1-1
size: -
V: TRBV14
D: -
DNA: TGTGCCAGCAGCCAAGTCGGCGGGTTCACTGAAGCTTTCTTT
CDR3: CASSQVGGFTEAFF

J: TRBJ1-1
size: -
V: TRBV19
D: -
DNA: TGTGCCAGTAGCCTCGACGGACTCATGAACACTGAAGCTTTCTTT
CDR3: CASSLDGLMNTEAFF

J: TRBJ1-2
size: -
V: TRBV4-3
D: TRBD1
DNA: TGCGCCAGCAGCCAAGTGGGGACAGCAGGCTACACCTTC
CDR3: CASSQVGTAGYTF

J: TRBJ1-3
size: -
V: TRBV5-6
D: -
DNA: TGTGCCAGCAGCTTGAGGGCAGGGGTTAGGTCTGGTGGAAACACCATATATTTT
CDR3: CASSLRAGVRSGGNTIYF

J: TRBJ1-2
size: -
V: TRBV27
D: -
DNA: TGTGCCAGCAGGTCAATTACAGGGAGTAACTATGGCTACACCTTC
CDR3: CASRSITGSNYGYTF

J: TRBJ1-5
size: -
V: TRBV7-2
D: -
DNA: TGTGCCAGCAGCTTGGAGACAGCTTATAGCAATCAGCCCCAGCATTTT
CDR3: CASSLETAYSNQPQHF

J: TRBJ1-5
size: once
V: TRBV6-2/TRBV6-3
D: TRBD1
DNA: TGTGCCAGCAGCCGGACAGGGTGGGATCAGCCCCAGCATTTT
CDR3: CASSRTGWDQPQHF

J: TRBJ1-2
size: few
V: TRBV6-2/TRBV6-3
D: -
DNA: TGTGCCAGCAGTTACGACGGGAACTATGGCTACACCTTC
CDR3: CASSYDGNYGYTF

J: TRBJ2-4
size: -
V: TRBV3-1/TRBV3-2
D: -
DNA: TGTGCCAGCAGCCGAGAAGTAACTTTAGCCAAAAACATTCAGTACTTC
CDR3: CASSREVTLAKNIQYF

J: TRBJ1-1
size: once
V: TRBV6-2/TRBV6-3
D: -
DNA: TGTGCCAGCAGTTTACTTGCTGGGGGGTTCACTGAAGCTTTCTTT
CDR3: CASSLLAGGFTEAFF

J: TRBJ2-5
size: -
V: TRBV18
D: -
DNA: TGTGCCAGCTCAACGCCCCAGGGAGAGACCCAGTACTTC
CDR3: CASSTPQGETQYF

J: TRBJ1-1
size: -
V: TRBV18
D: -
DNA: TGTGCCAGCTCTCCACTCCCCATGAACACTGAAGCTTTCTTT
CDR3: CASSPLPMNTEAFF

J: TRBJ1-1
size: -
V: TRBV2
D: -
DNA: TGTGCCAGCAGCTACGACAGTGAAGCTTTCTTT
CDR3: CASSYDSEAFF

J: TRBJ1-2
size: -
V: TRBV7-2
D: -
DNA: TGTGCCAGCAGCCCTAGTTGGGGAGATCCCCTTGGCTACACCTTC
CDR3: CASSPSWGDPLGYTF

J: TRBJ1-1
size: -
V: TRBV5-1
D: TRBD1
DNA: TGCGCCAGCAGTATGGGACAGCCCTTCAATGAAGCTTTCTTT
CDR3: CASSMGQPFNEAFF

J: TRBJ1-3
size: once
V: TRBV23-1
D: TRBD1
DNA: TGCGCCAGCGCTCGGACAGGGAGAGGTGGAAACACCATATATTTT
CDR3: CASARTGRGGNTIYF

J: TRBJ1-4
size: -
V: TRBV4-3
D: TRBD1
DNA: TGCGCCAGCAGCCGCGGATGGGACAGTGAAAAACTGTTTTTT
CDR3: CASSRGWDSEKLFF

J: TRBJ2-3
size: -
V: TRBV7-2
D: -
DNA: TGTGCCAGCAGCTTCACGGGAGACACAGATACGCAGTATTTT
CDR3: CASSFTGDTDTQYF

J: TRBJ2-7
size: -
V: TRBV27
D: TRBD2
DNA: TGTGCCAGCAGTTTATACCGGACTAGCGGCTCCTACGAGCAGTACTTC
CDR3: CASSLYRTSGSYEQYF

J: TRBJ1-5
size: -
V: TRBV30
D: -
DNA: TGTGCCTGGAGCGAGGCCAATCAGCCCCAGCATTTT
CDR3: CAWSEANQPQHF

J: TRBJ1-6
size: -
V: TRBV7-2
D: -
DNA: TGTGCCAGCAGCGGGACCAGGGGATCCACCCTTTATCCCCATTCACCCCTCCACTTT
CDR3: CASSGTRGSTLYPHSPLHF

J: TRBJ2-3
size: -
V: TRBV7-8
D: -
DNA: TGTGCCAGCAGCCCTAGCACAGATACGCAGTATTTT
CDR3: CASSPSTDTQYF

J: TRBJ2-2
size: once
V: TRBV29-1
D: -
DNA: TGCAGCGTTACTAACAGGGAGAGGAACACCGGGGAGCTGTTTTTT
CDR3: CSVTNRERNTGELFF

J: TRBJ2-3
size: -
V: TRBV5-1
D: TRBD1
DNA: TGCGCCAGCAGCCGGGACAGGATCACAGATACGCAGTATTTT
CDR3: CASSRDRITDTQYF

J: TRBJ1-3
size: -
V: TRBV7-2
D: TRBD1
DNA: TGTGCCAGCAGCTTAAGGGGACAGGGAAACTCTGGAAACACCATATATTTT
CDR3: CASSLRGQGNSGNTIYF

J: TRBJ2-7
size: once
V: TRBV7-6
D: TRBD2
DNA: TGTGCCAGCAGCTTTCCTAGCGGGCACTCCTACGAGCAGTACTTC
CDR3: CASSFPSGHSYEQYF

J: TRBJ1-2
size: -
V: TRBV27
D: TRBD1
DNA: TGTGCCAGCAGCTCCCCGGACAGGGCTCAAGGCTACACCTTC
CDR3: CASSSPDRAQGYTF